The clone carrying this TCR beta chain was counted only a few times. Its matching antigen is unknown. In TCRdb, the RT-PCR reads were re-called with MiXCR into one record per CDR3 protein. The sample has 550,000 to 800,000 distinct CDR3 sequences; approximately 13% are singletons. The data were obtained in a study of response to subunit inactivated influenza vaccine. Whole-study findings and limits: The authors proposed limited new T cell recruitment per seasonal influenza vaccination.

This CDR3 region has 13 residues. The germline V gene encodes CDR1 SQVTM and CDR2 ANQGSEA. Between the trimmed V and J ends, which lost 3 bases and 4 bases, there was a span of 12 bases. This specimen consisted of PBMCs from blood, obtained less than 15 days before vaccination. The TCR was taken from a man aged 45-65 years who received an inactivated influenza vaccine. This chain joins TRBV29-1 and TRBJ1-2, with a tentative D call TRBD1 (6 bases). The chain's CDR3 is CSVDRGGGYGYTF. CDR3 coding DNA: TGCAGCGTTGACAGGGGCGGTGGCTATGGCTACACCTTC.